Below, 10 T cell receptor beta chains from the same sample are listed, as sequenced in a study of prognosis after radiotherapy for stage I lung cancer. It was by two-round multiplex PCR that TCR beta CDR3 was amplified from genomic DNA. Primers specific to each TRBV and TRBJ gene were used in first-round PCR. TCRdb re-derived calls from the multiplex PCR reads in MiXCR, one entry per CDR3 protein. Of 13,000 to 15,000 distinct CDR3 sequences listed, approximately 53% are singletons. The material sequenced was PBMCs, taken before or after stereotactic body radiation therapy (not recorded which). These TCRs come from a donor at least 50 years old with non-small cell lung cancer.

By frequency in the sample, this clonotype is medium-sized. The chain combines TRBV6-1 with TRBJ1-6; the match to TRBD1 covers 8 bases. CDR1 is MNHNS, CDR2 SASEGT, per germline. With 6 bases clipped from V and 7 bases from J, the junction kept 5 bases outside the gene matches. The CDR3 has 14 residues. Here the CDR3 reads CASRGQVENSPLHF. CDR3 coding DNA: TGTGCCAGCAGGGGACAGGTGGAGAATTCACCCCTCCACTTT.

This clonotype was recorded at least ten times. V gene TRBV6-2 or TRBV6-3 combines with J gene TRBJ1-1; TRBD1 agrees at 9 bases. The CDR3 totals 19 residues. Trimming took 5 bases from V and 0 from J; bases not matched to a gene: 16. The germline gives CDR1 MNHEY, CDR2 SVGEGT. CDR3 protein: CASSDRWGRTGAMNTEAFF. CDR3 nucleotides: TGTGCCAGCAGTGACCGCTGGGGCCGGACAGGGGCCATGAACACTGAAGCTTTCTTT.

This clonotype is labeled medium-sized. V and J are TRBV11-2 and TRBJ2-2; D ambiguous. The V gene lost 1 base and the J gene lost 1 base, with 7 bases spanning the gap. The germline gives CDR1 SGHAT, CDR2 FQNNGV. CDR3 length equals 15 residues. Written as DNA, the CDR3 is TGTGCCAGCAGCTTAGTCTCAGGGAACACCGGGGAGCTGTTTTTT. This sequence encodes CASSLVSGNTGELFF.

This clonotype was detected a few times. This chain joins TRBV19 and TRBJ1-2, with D possibly being TRBD1 (5 bases). The V end was cut by 5 bases, the J end by 4 bases, with 14 bases between. Germline values: CDR1 LNHDA, CDR2 SQIVND (reference sequence). The CDR3 has 14 residues. The CDR3 spells CASSGSGTAYGYTF. The CDR3 DNA sequence: TGTGCCAGTAGTGGCTCCGGGACGGCCTATGGCTACACCTTC.

This clonotype came up many times. The rearrangement joins TRBV30 to TRBJ2-7; 7 bases are shared with TRBD2. The length of the CDR3 is 15 residues. The V gene's germline CDR1 is GTSNPN and CDR2 SVGIG (reference sequence). The junction had 11 bases not matched to a gene; V was cut back by 0 bases and J by 6 bases. The CDR3: CAWSVTTGGLSEQYF. CDR3 DNA sequence: TGTGCCTGGAGTGTAACCACGGGGGGTTTAAGCGAGCAGTACTTC. Full variable domain (remainder filled in from reference TRBV30 and TRBJ2-7): SQTIHQWPATLVQPVGSPLSLECTVEGTSNPNLYWYRQAAGRGLQLLFYSVGIGQISSEVPQNLSASRPQDRQFILSSKKLLLSDSGFYLCAWSVTTGGLSEQYFGPGTRLTVT.

J is TRBJ1-3 and V is TRBV12-3 or TRBV12-4; D perhaps matches TRBD1 (5 bases). V lost 2 bases and J 7 bases, leaving 9 bases between the germline ends. This CDR3 is 13 amino acids long. The CDR3 DNA follows: TGTGCCAGCAGTTTATCTAGGGGCAACACCATATATTTT. Residues: CASSLSRGNTIYF.

By its share, this clonotype is medium-sized. The CDR3 coding sequence is TGTGCCAGCAGCTTTCCCGGGACTAGTGTCAATGAGCAGTTCTTC. Translating gives CASSFPGTSVNEQFF. This chain connects TRBV7-8 to TRBJ2-1; 8 positions agree with TRBD2. The CDR3 has 15 residues. V shed 3 bases and J 6 bases; nucleotides not matched to a gene: 7. Germline CDR1 and CDR2: SGHVS and FQNEAQ.

The chain uses TRBV29-1 and TRBJ1-1; no firm D call. The V gene lost 5 bases and the J gene lost 6 bases, with 19 bases spanning the gap. The CDR3 loop spans 14 amino acids. Germline assignment: CDR1 SQVTM and CDR2 ANQGSEA. This chain's CDR3 is CSVYARCTVAEAFF. The CDR3 DNA sequence: TGCAGCGTTTACGCCAGGTGTACGGTGGCTGAAGCTTTCTTT.

Comment on this clonotype: It differs at one base from a far larger clone, so likely a read error. This sequence joins TRBV6-4 and TRBJ2-7; 8 nucleotides match TRBD1. This CDR3 comprises 12 residues. Germline CDR1 MRHNA, CDR2 SNTAGT. V lost 5 bases, J lost 5 bases, and 2 bases stayed unmatched. This CDR3 reads CASSQGADEQYF. CDR3 coding DNA: TGTGCCAGCAGTCAGGGGGCGGACGAGCAGTACTTC.

This clonotype was detected only once. The CDR3 carries no conserved terminal phenylalanine or tryptophan, so it likely arises from a read error. This chain connects TRBV28 to TRBJ2-7, with D tentatively TRBD1 (5 bases). The V gene lost 9 bases and the J gene lost 6 bases, with 15 bases spanning the gap. Per germline, CDR1 MDHEN and CDR2 SYDVKM. CDR3 length equals 12 residues. In DNA, the CDR3 is TGTGCCAGTTTTTCTAGGGGCCTCGAGCAGTACTTA. Amino acids: CASFSRGLEQYL.